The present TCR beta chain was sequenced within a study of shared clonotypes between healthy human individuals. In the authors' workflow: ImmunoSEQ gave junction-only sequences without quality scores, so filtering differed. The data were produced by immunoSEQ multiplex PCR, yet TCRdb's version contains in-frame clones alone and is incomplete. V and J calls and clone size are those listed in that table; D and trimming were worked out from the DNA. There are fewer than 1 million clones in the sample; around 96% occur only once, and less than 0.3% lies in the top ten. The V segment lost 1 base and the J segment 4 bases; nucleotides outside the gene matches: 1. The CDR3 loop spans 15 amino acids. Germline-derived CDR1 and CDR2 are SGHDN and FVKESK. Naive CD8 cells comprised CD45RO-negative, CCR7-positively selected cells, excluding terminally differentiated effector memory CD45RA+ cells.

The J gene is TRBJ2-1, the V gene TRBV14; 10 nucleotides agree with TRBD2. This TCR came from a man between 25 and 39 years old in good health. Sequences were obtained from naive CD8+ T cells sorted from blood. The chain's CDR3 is CASSQATSGYNEQFF. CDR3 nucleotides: TGTGCCAGCAGCCAAGCGACTAGCGGGTACAATGAGCAGTTCTTC. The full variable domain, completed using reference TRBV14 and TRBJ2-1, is EAGVTQFPSHSVIEKGQTVTLRCDPISGHDNLYWYRRVMGKEIKFLLHFVKESKQDESGMPNNRFLAERTGGTYSTLKVQPAELEDSGVYFCASSQATSGYNEQFFGPGTRLTVL.